This entry lists 14 T cell receptor beta chains sequenced from one sample in a study of patients and donors after allogeneic stem cell transplantation. TCRdb independently ran MiXCR on the RT-PCR reads; one entry per CDR3 protein. Of about 40,000 distinct CDR3 sequences in the sample, more than 30% are singletons; the top ten hold approximately 79%. The material sequenced was blood, either unsorted or a sorted T cell fraction (not recorded which). These receptors were taken from a human donor who was either an allogeneic HSCT recipient or a stem cell or donor lymphocyte infusion donor (not recorded which). It is not recorded whose cells these are; they may come from a transplant donor.

The gene calls are TRBV6-5 and TRBJ2-2, with D maybe TRBD1 (6 bases). There are 16 residues in the CDR3. The germline V gene encodes CDR1 MNHEY and CDR2 SVGAGI. Deletions cut 5 bases from V and 3 bases from J, with 16 bases between. The CDR3 protein is CASSLLLTGYTGELFF. The CDR3 region has the DNA TGTGCCAGCAGTCTCCTCCTGACAGGCTACACCGGGGAGCTGTTTTTT.

On this clonotype itself: A junction boundary mismatches the germline segment, possibly from a read error. The chain employs TRBV7-3 and TRBJ2-1, with 7 bases lining up with TRBD2. Per the germline V gene, CDR1 is SGHTA and CDR2 is FQGTGA. The CDR3 consists of 14 residues. The CDR3 DNA is TGCGCCAGCAGCTCTCCTAGCGGCTACAATGAGCAGTTCTTC. It is translated as CASSSPSGYNEQFF.

This clonotype was observed many times. The V gene is TRBV20-1, the J gene TRBJ1-5; D is unclear. The CDR3 consists of 12 residues. Trimming cost V 1 base and J 7 bases, with 8 bases left between them. Germline CDR1 and CDR2: DFQATT and SNEGSKA (reference sequence). The CDR3 bases are TGCAGTGCTAGAGTTACGAGGCAGCCCCAGCATTTT. This translates into CSARVTRQPQHF.

This clonotype was seen only a few times. V gene TRBV12-3 or TRBV12-4 combines with J gene TRBJ2-7; D is unclear. This CDR3 has 11 residues. Trimming shortened V by 5 bases and J by 6 bases, and 8 bases separated the two germline ends. Written as DNA, the CDR3 is TGTGCCAGCAGTCAAAGCCCCGAGCAGTACTTC. It is translated as CASSQSPEQYF.

This clonotype was observed a handful of times. The rearrangement joins TRBV7-3 to TRBJ2-5; perhaps D is TRBD1 or TRBD2 (6 bases each). Germline V gene data show CDR1 as SGHTA and CDR2 as FQGTGA. The CDR3 covers 14 residues. The V and J ends lost 1 base and 5 bases respectively, with 11 bases between them. CDR3: CASSLIGGLETQYF. In nucleotides, the CDR3 is TGTGCCAGCAGCTTAATTGGGGGGCTGGAGACCCAGTACTTC.

The V call is TRBV10-3, the J call TRBJ2-1; D may be TRBD2 (6 bases). Germline V lookup: CDR1 ENHRY, CDR2 SYGVKD. V lost 2 bases to trimming and J lost 3 bases, with 17 bases between them. This CDR3 is built from 17 residues. The CDR3 sequence: CAISERASASGYNEQFF. In DNA, the CDR3 is TGTGCCATCAGTGAGAGAGCTAGCGCGTCCGGCTACAATGAGCAGTTCTTC.

The rearrangement joins TRBV27 to TRBJ2-7, with 10 positions matching TRBD2. CDR3 length equals 17 residues. The V gene's germline CDR1 is MNHEY and CDR2 SMNVEV (reference sequence). V was clipped by 0 bases and J by 2 bases; unmatched bases: 7. CDR3: CASSLSVVTSGAYEQYF. The DNA of the CDR3 is TGTGCCAGCAGTTTATCGGTGGTTACTAGCGGGGCCTACGAGCAGTACTTC.

The chain is built from TRBV15 and TRBJ2-5; D is undetermined. The CDR3 is 12 amino acids. The V gene's germline CDR1 is LNHNV and CDR2 YYDKDF (reference sequence). V shed 5 bases and J shed 5 bases, with 9 bases lying between them. CDR3 amino acids: CATSRHAETQYF. CDR3 nucleotide sequence: TGTGCCACCAGCCGTCATGCGGAGACCCAGTACTTC.

The rearrangement uses TRBV28 and TRBJ2-7, with 11 bases that match TRBD2. The CDR3 totals 14 residues. Trimming took 10 bases from V and 0 from J; bases not matched to a gene: 5. Germline V CDR1 and CDR2: MDHEN, SYDVKM. The CDR3 DNA is TGTGCCATACGGACTAGCGGGCTCTCCTACGAGCAGTACTTC. It specifies CAIRTSGLSYEQYF.

This chain joins TRBV4-3 and TRBJ1-2, with D possibly matching TRBD1 (5 bases). This CDR3 has 14 amino acids. CDR1 is LGHNA, CDR2 YSLEER, per germline. The V and J ends lost 0 bases and 5 bases respectively, with 10 bases between them. The CDR3 reads CASSQEPGPYGYTF. In nucleotides, the CDR3 is TGCGCCAGCAGCCAAGAGCCGGGACCTTATGGCTACACCTTC.

This clonotype was counted ten times or more. The rearrangement uses TRBV29-1 and TRBJ1-2; D not resolved. Trimming shortened V by 2 bases and J by 1 base, and 2 bases separated the two germline ends. There are 11 residues in the CDR3. CDR1 SQVTM and CDR2 ANQGSEA come from the germline V gene. The CDR3 nucleotides are TGCAGCGTTGAACTTAACTATGGCTACACCTTC. It specifies CSVELNYGYTF.

The CDR3 sequence: CASSWDGNYGYTF. CDR3 DNA: TGCGCCAGCAGCTGGGACGGTAACTATGGCTACACCTTC. The chain joins TRBV5-1 to TRBJ1-2; tentative D call: TRBD1 (5 bases). The CDR3 extends over 13 amino acids. Germline assignment: CDR1 SGHRS and CDR2 YFSETQ. Trimming cost V 3 bases and J 1 base, with 7 bases left between them.

V gene TRBV7-9 combines with J gene TRBJ2-1; D perhaps matches TRBD2 (6 bases). Per germline, CDR1 SEHNR and CDR2 FQNEAQ (reference sequence). The CDR3 is made up of 19 amino acids. With 5 bases removed from V and 0 bases from J, the gap between germline ends came to 23 bases. CDR3 amino acids: CASSLGIGVAESSYNEQFF. DNA of the CDR3: TGTGCCAGCAGCCTAGGGATTGGGGTAGCGGAGAGCTCCTACAATGAGCAGTTCTTC.

This clonotype was observed a handful of times. A read error may produce the germline difference seen at one junction end. The V and J genes are TRBV5-4 and TRBJ1-2; D call uncertain. Germline V gene sequence: CDR1 SGHNT, CDR2 YYREEE (reference sequence). The CDR3 has 15 amino acids. As DNA, the CDR3 is TGTGCCAGCAGCTTGGTCAGCCCTTCTAATTATGGCTACACCTTC. Translated: CASSLVSPSNYGYTF.